These 28 T cell receptor beta chains share one sample of origin, sequenced in a study of shared T cell receptors in the human thymus. The repertoire was sequenced with immunoSEQ multiplex PCR; TCRdb's copy has only in-frame clones and lacks some. The data hold hundreds of thousands of clones, with around 89% observed a single time. The data also belong to a second study, concerning human thymus T cells.

The sequencing input was thymocytes. These receptor sequences come from a boy under three years old with a congenital heart defect.

This chain uses TRBV7-2 with TRBJ2-5, with 9 nucleotides matching TRBD2. Losses at the gene ends were 5 bases for V and 5 bases for J; bases not matched to a gene: 6. The CDR3 is made up of 14 amino acids. CDR1 and CDR2 (germline): SGHTA, FQGNSA. The CDR3 here is CASSQTSGRETQYF. The CDR3, as DNA: TGTGCCAGCAGCCAGACTAGCGGCCGGGAGACCCAGTACTTC.

This clone was counted a single time. The chain employs TRBV7-9 and TRBJ2-3, with 7 bases matching TRBD1. The CDR3 is 15 amino acids. Germline CDR1 is SEHNR and CDR2 is FQNEAQ (reference sequence). V trimming: 4 bases; J trimming: 2 bases; junction bases outside the gene matches: 6. For the CDR3, the DNA is TGTGCCAGCAGCTCGACAGGGTCCCACACAGATACGCAGTATTTT. Encoded protein: CASSSTGSHTDTQYF.

The chain combines TRBV5-1 with TRBJ2-2; 7 bases fit TRBD2. Trimming removed 7 bases from V and 1 base from J; junction bases left unmatched: 7. The germline V gene has CDR1 SGHRS and CDR2 YFSETQ. The CDR3 has 15 residues. The CDR3 loop reads CASGEGIKNTGELFF. The CDR3 nucleotides read TGCGCCAGCGGGGAGGGAATCAAGAACACCGGGGAGCTGTTTTTT.

The chain joins TRBV7-4 to TRBJ1-1, with D unresolved. CDR3 length: 14 amino acids. Trimming left V 0 bases short and J 3 bases short, with 8 bases between. Germline assignment: CDR1 SGHVT and CDR2 SQSDAQ. The CDR3: CASSLAERDTEAFF. The CDR3 region has the DNA TGTGCCAGCAGCTTAGCAGAAAGAGACACTGAAGCTTTCTTT.

CDR3 coding DNA: TGTGCCAGCAGCTTAGTATGGGACAGAGGCACAGATACGCAGTATTTT. It translates to CASSLVWDRGTDTQYF. The rearrangement links TRBV11-2 to TRBJ2-3; 7 bases are a match to TRBD1. The CDR3 has 16 amino acids. Per germline, CDR1 SGHAT and CDR2 FQNNGV. V shed 1 base, J shed 1 base, and the junction held 5 bases outside the gene matches.

This sequence joins TRBV7-3 and TRBJ2-1, with TRBD2 matching over 8 bases. The CDR3 covers 13 residues. Germline V gene lookup returns CDR1 SGHTA and CDR2 FQGTGA. Germline trimming cut 5 bases from V and 8 bases from J; bases unmatched to any gene: 5. Here the CDR3 reads CASSVGLGDEQFF. For the CDR3, the DNA is TGTGCCAGCAGCGTGGGACTAGGGGATGAGCAGTTCTTC.

The chain carries TRBV6-6 and TRBJ2-1; TRBD2 matches at 7 bases. Germline assignment: CDR1 MNHNY and CDR2 SVGAGI (reference sequence). The trim removed 6 bases at V and 5 bases at J, leaving 7 bases unmatched. The CDR3 contains 14 residues. The CDR3 nucleotides read TGTGCCAGCAGCCCTCAGGGAGGGGACAATGAGCAGTTCTTC. It codes for CASSPQGGDNEQFF.

This clone was observed a few times. This chain connects TRBV4-3 to TRBJ2-1, with TRBD2 matching over 7 bases. Germline V gene data show CDR1 as LGHNA and CDR2 as YSLEER. The V and J ends lost 3 bases and 0 bases, in that order; junction bases with no gene match: 2. CDR3 length: 15 residues. The CDR3: CASSQGGSSYNEQFF. The CDR3, as DNA: TGCGCCAGCAGCCAGGGGGGGAGCTCCTACAATGAGCAGTTCTTC.

The chain combines TRBV5-1 with TRBJ1-2; 10 bases line up with TRBD1. The CDR3 is 14 residues long. Germline assignment: CDR1 SGHRS and CDR2 YFSETQ. Trimming removed 4 bases from V and 4 bases from J; junction bases left unmatched: 4. CDR3 loop: CASSGDRGSYGYTF. CDR3 coding DNA: TGCGCCAGCAGCGGGGACAGGGGTTCCTATGGCTACACCTTC.

This clone was seen only a few times. J is TRBJ2-2 and V is TRBV14; 7 positions match TRBD2. The ends lost 2 bases at V and 4 bases at J; junction bases unmatched: 10. This CDR3 comprises 17 residues. Per the germline V gene, CDR1 is SGHDN and CDR2 is FVKESK. In DNA, the CDR3 is TGTGCCAGCAGCCAACTCGTAGGCGGGAGTAGCACCGGGGAGCTGTTTTTT. Protein: CASSQLVGGSSTGELFF.

The chain couples TRBV30 to TRBJ2-1; 10 nucleotides agree with TRBD2. CDR3 length: 14 residues. CDR1 and CDR2 (germline): GTSNPN, SVGIG (reference sequence). The junction had 7 bases not matched to a gene; V was cut back by 3 bases and J by 8 bases. CDR3 protein: CAWRPSGRGDEQFF. Here the CDR3 DNA reads TGTGCCTGGAGGCCCAGCGGGAGGGGGGATGAGCAGTTCTTC.

This chain links TRBV7-9 with TRBJ1-1, with D tentatively TRBD1 (5 bases). Trimming removed 3 bases at V and 5 bases at J, with 13 bases between. Germline V gene data show CDR1 as SEHNR and CDR2 as FQNEAQ (reference sequence). The CDR3 has 14 amino acids. Here the CDR3 reads CASSFQGGHTEAFF. In nucleotides, the CDR3 is TGTGCCAGCAGCTTCCAGGGCGGACATACTGAAGCTTTCTTT. Variable domain in full (rest from reference TRBV7-9 and TRBJ1-1): DTGVSQNPRHKITKRGQNVTFRCDPISEHNRLYWYRQTLGQGPEFLTYFQNEAQLEKSRLLSDRFSAERPKGSFSTLEIQRTEQGDSAMYLCASSFQGGHTEAFFGQGTRLTVV.

This chain joins TRBV18 and TRBJ2-5; D call uncertain. Trimming took 4 bases from V and 1 from J, leaving 10 bases between them. CDR1 and CDR2 (germline): KGHSH, LQKENI. The CDR3 consists of 14 residues. The CDR3 loop reads CASSRRQSQETQYF. The CDR3 nucleotides are TGTGCCAGCTCACGAAGACAAAGCCAAGAGACCCAGTACTTC.

This chain connects TRBV5-6 to TRBJ2-7, with D possibly being TRBD1 (6 bases). The CDR3 contains 16 residues. Trimming took off 0 bases at V and 5 bases at J, with 18 bases between the two ends. CDR1 is SGHDT, CDR2 YYEEEE, per germline. CDR3 amino acids: CASSLDRASPIDEQYF. The CDR3 nucleotides are TGTGCCAGCAGCTTGGACAGGGCTTCCCCGATCGACGAGCAGTACTTC.

The chain employs TRBV7-3 and TRBJ2-4; 7 nucleotides agree with TRBD1. In germline, CDR1 is SGHTA, CDR2 FQGTGA. The ends lost 6 bases at V and 8 bases at J; junction bases unmatched: 13. This CDR3 is built from 15 residues. The CDR3 DNA follows: TGTGCCAGCAGTCCCATTGGGACAGCTATGTACATTCAGTACTTC. This sequence encodes CASSPIGTAMYIQYF.

This clone appeared a single time. This chain links TRBV28 with TRBJ2-3; 16 bases agree with TRBD2. There are 24 residues in the CDR3. The trim removed 0 bases at V and 0 bases at J, leaving 18 bases unmatched. Germline assignment: CDR1 MDHEN and CDR2 SYDVKM. CDR3 amino acids: CASSLWWTRGPGLAGGHSTDTQYF. The CDR3 bases are TGTGCCAGCAGTTTATGGTGGACACGCGGTCCGGGACTAGCGGGAGGGCATAGCACAGATACGCAGTATTTT.

This rearrangement joins TRBV14 to TRBJ2-1, with 8 bases identical to TRBD2. Germline loops: CDR1 SGHDN, CDR2 FVKESK. After removal of 6 bases from V and 12 bases from J, the junction contained 13 bases not matched to a gene. The CDR3 has 14 amino acids. This CDR3 reads CASSPGLGPLGQFF. In DNA, the CDR3 is TGTGCCAGCAGTCCGGGACTAGGACCCCTCGGGCAGTTCTTC.

This chain uses TRBV4-2 with TRBJ1-2, with D maybe TRBD1 (6 bases). V was clipped by 3 bases and J by 4 bases, with 15 bases between them. CDR3 length: 15 residues. Looked up from germline, CDR1 is LGHNA and CDR2 is YNFKEQ. In DNA, the CDR3 is TGTGCCAGCAGCCACGATCTAGCAGGGGTCTATGGCTACACCTTC. Its translation is CASSHDLAGVYGYTF.

The genes are TRBV27 and TRBJ1-5, with D possibly TRBD1 on 5 matching bases. CDR1 is MNHEY, CDR2 SMNVEV, per germline (reference sequence). CDR3 length: 13 amino acids. V shed 9 bases and J shed 0 bases, with 9 bases lying between them. CDR3 DNA: TGTGCCAGTGGACAACTTAGCAATCAGCCCCAGCATTTT. This gives the protein CASGQLSNQPQHF.

The genes are TRBV15 and TRBJ2-1; perhaps TRBD2 as D (6 bases). Germline CDR1 reads LNHNV; CDR2 reads YYDKDF (reference sequence). The ends were cut back, 2 bases at V and 0 bases at J, with 23 bases in the middle. The CDR3 totals 20 residues. The CDR3 reads CATSRFRWGLTESSYNEQFF. DNA for the CDR3: TGTGCCACCAGCAGATTCAGATGGGGACTGACGGAGAGCTCCTACAATGAGCAGTTCTTC. Variable domain in full (rest from reference TRBV15 and TRBJ2-1): DAMVIQNPRYQVTQFGKPVTLSCSQTLNHNVMYWYQQKSSQAPKLLFHYYDKDFNNEADTPDNFQSRRPNTSFCFLDIRSPGLGDTAMYLCATSRFRWGLTESSYNEQFFGPGTRLTVL.

Points on this clone: An end of the junction differs from the germline gene, which may be a read error. The rearrangement uses TRBV23-1 and TRBJ2-7; TRBD1 is a possible D gene (6 bases). TRBV23-1 is known as an ORF, though its function is uncertain. The CDR3 is made up of 10 amino acids. CDR3 loop: CASSQSTGAF. The CDR3, as DNA: TGCGCCAGCAGTCAATCGACAGGTGCCTTC.

The CDR3 DNA follows: TGTGCCAGCAGTCCGACGGGGGATAACGATGAGGTGCAGTTCTTC. This sequence encodes CASSPTGDNDEVQFF. The V call is TRBV2, the J call TRBJ2-1, with D maybe TRBD2 (6 bases). The CDR3 has 15 residues. The V gene's germline CDR1 is SNHLY and CDR2 FYNNEI. Trimming left V 5 bases short and J 12 bases short, with 23 bases between.

The rearrangement joins TRBV27 to TRBJ1-1; TRBD1 matches at 7 bases. With V trimmed by 6 bases and J by 1 base, 5 bases remained unmatched. The CDR3 extends over 14 amino acids. Germline CDR1 reads MNHEY; CDR2 reads SMNVEV (reference sequence). As DNA, the CDR3 is TGTGCCAGCAGCTACAGGGGAGGGAACACTGAAGCTTTCTTT. This translates into CASSYRGGNTEAFF.

This chain joins TRBV30 and TRBJ1-3, with 8 nucleotides matching TRBD1. The CDR3 is 16 residues long. From germline, CDR1 is GTSNPN and CDR2 SVGIG (reference sequence). V shed 4 bases and J 12 bases; nucleotides not matched to a gene: 20. The CDR3 loop reads CAWTIPRTGKGHGIYF. In DNA form, the CDR3 reads TGTGCCTGGACCATACCTCGGACAGGGAAAGGGCACGGCATATATTTT.

This clone was recorded only once. This chain links TRBV5-8 with TRBJ2-7, with D perhaps TRBD2 (7 bases). V was trimmed by 1 base and J by 3 bases, leaving 14 bases between them. The CDR3 spans 15 residues. The germline V gene encodes CDR1 SGHTS and CDR2 YDEGEE. The DNA for the CDR3 is TGTGCCAGCAGCTTGAACGACAGGACTAGCTACGAGCAGTACTTC. Translation: CASSLNDRTSYEQYF.

This chain uses TRBV15 with TRBJ2-2; 7 bases are a match to TRBD1. The V and J ends lost 1 base and 5 bases, in that order; junction bases with no gene match: 4. Germline values: CDR1 LNHNV, CDR2 YYDKDF (reference sequence). The CDR3 has 15 residues. CDR3 in amino acids: CATSRGARGTGELFF. CDR3 nucleotides: TGTGCCACCAGCAGAGGAGCCAGGGGGACCGGGGAGCTGTTTTTT.

The genes are TRBV19 and TRBJ1-2; a possible D gene is TRBD1 (5 bases). V lost 4 bases, J lost 2 bases, and 20 bases lay in between. Germline V lookup: CDR1 LNHDA, CDR2 SQIVND (reference sequence). The CDR3 spans 17 residues. CDR3 sequence (DNA): TGTGCCAGTAGTACCCCGGCAGGGTATTTCCCGAACTATGGCTACACCTTC. Translated, it gives CASSTPAGYFPNYGYTF. Complete variable domain (other parts from reference TRBV19 and TRBJ1-2): DGGITQSPKYLFRKEGQNVTLSCEQNLNHDAMYWYRQDPGQGLRLIYYSQIVNDFQKGDIAEGYSVSREKKESFPLTVTSAQKNPTAFYLCASSTPAGYFPNYGYTFGSGTRLTVV.

This clone was counted a single time. The rearrangement uses TRBV5-1 and TRBJ2-7, with 9 positions matching TRBD2. Germline CDR1 reads SGHRS; CDR2 reads YFSETQ. CDR3 length: 16 residues. The ends lost 4 bases at V and 1 base at J; junction bases unmatched: 9. The CDR3 bases are TGCGCCAGCAGCCCGACCCTAGCGGGAAAGTCCTACGAGCAGTACTTC. It is translated as CASSPTLAGKSYEQYF.